A single sample gave rise to the 13 T cell receptor beta chains below, sequenced in a study of OX40 agonist ivuxolimab in advanced cancers. Assay used: immunoSEQ multiplex PCR; TCRdb lists only in-frame clones, some missing. Among 43,000 or so clones, almost 90% were seen once, and the ten largest hold about 1%. The source material was CD4+ or CD8+ T cells sorted from blood, sampled in a trial of the OX40 agonist ivuxolimab. The receptor source for this set is an adult with an advanced solid tumor such as melanoma, head and neck, liver or kidney cancer.

The chain has TRBV5-1 and TRBJ2-1, with 8 bases fitting TRBD1. This CDR3 spans 14 amino acids. The V and J ends lost 3 bases and 8 bases, in that order; junction bases with no gene match: 7. Germline CDR1 and CDR2: SGHRS and YFSETQ. This CDR3 is CASSSTTGADEQFF. The CDR3 coding sequence is TGCGCCAGCAGCTCGACGACAGGGGCCGATGAGCAGTTCTTC.

The chain has TRBV5-6 and TRBJ2-7, with 9 bases that match TRBD1. After removal of 0 bases from V and 2 bases from J, the junction contained 0 bases not matched to a gene. The CDR3 totals 14 residues. Germline-derived CDR1 and CDR2 are SGHDT and YYEEEE. CDR3 nucleotide sequence: TGTGCCAGCAGCTTGGGACAGGGGGCCTACGAGCAGTACTTC. It specifies CASSLGQGAYEQYF.

The chain has TRBV29-1 and TRBJ2-1; the D is unclear. The CDR3 covers 14 residues. V lost 0 bases, J lost 13 bases, and 19 bases lay in between. Germline CDR1 reads SQVTM; CDR2 reads ANQGSEA. The CDR3 nucleotides are TGCAGCGTTGAAGATACTTGGCGCGCTCCTTCACAGTTCTTC. Protein sequence: CSVEDTWRAPSQFF.

V is TRBV7-3 and J is TRBJ2-2, with a weak D call TRBD2 (6 bases). The germline gives CDR1 SGHTA, CDR2 FQGTGA. The CDR3 sequence is 15 residues long. Trimming took off 1 base at V and 3 bases at J, with 9 bases between the two ends. The CDR3 spells CASSLIAADTGELFF. The CDR3 DNA reads TGTGCCAGCAGCTTAATAGCGGCTGACACCGGGGAGCTGTTTTTT. Supplemented by reference TRBV7-3 and TRBJ2-2, the full variable domain reads GAGVSQTPSNKVTEKGKYVELRCDPISGHTALYWYRQSLGQGPEFLIYFQGTGAADDSGLPNDRFFAVRPEGSVSTLKIQRTERGDSAVYLCASSLIAADTGELFFGEGSRLTVL.

The CDR3 protein is CASSKARGGQAFQETQYF. The CDR3, as DNA: TGTGCCAGCAGCAAAGCCCGAGGGGGACAGGCTTTCCAAGAGACCCAGTACTTC. The chain carries TRBV21-1 and TRBJ2-5; the D call TRBD1 from the table was never checked on the DNA. TRBV21-1 is annotated as a pseudogene. The CDR3 has 18 residues.

The V and J genes are TRBV6-1 and TRBJ2-2; 9 nucleotides match TRBD2. V dropped 1 base and J dropped 3; count of bases not matched to a gene: 3. Germline V gene lookup returns CDR1 MNHNS and CDR2 SASEGT. CDR3 length: 16 residues. For the CDR3, the DNA is TGTGCCAGCAGTGAAGGGACTAGCGATTACACCGGGGAGCTGTTTTTT. This translates into CASSEGTSDYTGELFF.

V and J are TRBV5-6 and TRBJ1-5, with D uncertain. This CDR3 has 14 amino acids. From germline, CDR1 is SGHDT and CDR2 YYEEEE. V was shortened by 4 bases and J by 2 bases, with 10 bases between the two germline ends. Written as DNA, the CDR3 is TGTGCCAGCAGCGTTAGGAGGGGCAATCAGCCCCAGCATTTT. Its protein product is CASSVRRGNQPQHF.

This sequence joins TRBV5-1 and TRBJ1-1; D is possibly TRBD1 (5 bases). Germline CDR1 SGHRS, CDR2 YFSETQ. V was trimmed by 0 bases and J by 1 base, leaving 7 bases between them. The CDR3 has 14 residues. CDR3 region: CASSLDGGNTEAFF. In nucleotides, the CDR3 is TGCGCCAGCAGCTTGGATGGGGGGAACACTGAAGCTTTCTTT.

This chain links TRBV5-1 with TRBJ2-2, with 7 positions matching TRBD1. The CDR3 loop spans 16 amino acids. In germline, CDR1 is SGHRS, CDR2 YFSETQ. Germline trimming cut 4 bases from V and 4 bases from J; bases unmatched to any gene: 10. For the CDR3, the DNA is TGCGCCAGCAGCCGCCGGGACAGTTCCATCACCGGGGAGCTGTTTTTT. Translated: CASSRRDSSITGELFF. The full variable domain, with the rest looked up from reference TRBV5-1 and TRBJ2-2, is KAGVTQTPRYLIKTRGQQVTLSCSPISGHRSVSWYQQTPGQGLQFLFEYFSETQRNKGNFPGRFSGRQFSNSRSEMNVSTLELGDSALYLCASSRRDSSITGELFFGEGSRLTVL.

The chain recombines TRBV11-1 with TRBJ1-6; D ambiguous. This CDR3 contains 13 residues. The germline V gene encodes CDR1 SGHAT and CDR2 FQDESV (reference sequence). Trimming took 5 bases from V and 10 from J, leaving 12 bases between them. This CDR3 is CASSPLERSPLHF. As DNA, the CDR3 is TGTGCCAGCAGCCCCCTCGAACGGTCACCCCTCCACTTT.

In DNA, the CDR3 is TGTGCCAGCGCAAACCAGGGGCACAGCTCTGGAAACACCATATATTTT. Translating it yields CASANQGHSSGNTIYF. The chain couples TRBV28 to TRBJ1-3, with a weak D call TRBD1 (6 bases). The CDR3 contains 16 residues. V gave up 8 bases and J gave up 0 bases, with 17 bases separating them. Germline assignment: CDR1 MDHEN and CDR2 SYDVKM.

V is TRBV14 and J is TRBJ2-7; D call uncertain. CDR3 length: 12 amino acids. V was trimmed by 6 bases and J by 9 bases, leaving 15 bases between them. In germline, CDR1 is SGHDN, CDR2 FVKESK. The CDR3 DNA reads as TGTGCCAGCAGTCCTTCGGGTAGACTGCAGTACTTC. Its translation: CASSPSGRLQYF. The whole variable domain, remainder taken from reference TRBV14 and TRBJ2-7, is EAGVTQFPSHSVIEKGQTVTLRCDPISGHDNLYWYRRVMGKEIKFLLHFVKESKQDESGMPNNRFLAERTGGTYSTLKVQPAELEDSGVYFCASSPSGRLQYFGPGTRLTVT.

The chain carries TRBV28 and TRBJ1-1; D ambiguous. With 5 bases removed from V and 0 bases from J, the gap between germline ends came to 13 bases. Looked up from germline, CDR1 is MDHEN and CDR2 is SYDVKM. This CDR3 has 15 amino acids. The CDR3 nucleotides read TGTGCCAGCAGTCCTAAGAGACTGTTGAACACTGAAGCTTTCTTT. Translated: CASSPKRLLNTEAFF.